The clone carrying this T cell receptor beta chain was observed a single time. The V and J ends lost 4 bases and 5 bases, in that order; junction bases with no gene match: 5. From germline, CDR1 is SQVTM and CDR2 ANQGSEA. The CDR3 totals 12 residues. These data belong to a study of blood T cell repertoires in COVID-19. Study-level information: The study drew acute and convalescent COVID-19 samples from the United States, Italy and Spain.

Authors' processing steps: By means of reference gene primer amplification, nucleated cell counts were estimated. Clones were read by immunoSEQ multiplex PCR, and TCRdb kept only the in-frame ones, dropping some. From that table come the V and J calls and clone size; the DNA was used to work out D and trimming. The table lists nearly 250,000 clones, around 89% of them singletons. Individuals drawn from about two dozen US areas were roughly 18 to 95 years old. Exposed volunteers were people who met a COVID-19 case within 2 weeks before study entry. The V gene is TRBV29-1, the J gene TRBJ2-7; 7 nucleotides agree with TRBD1. The sample taken for sequencing was PBMCs or T cells enriched from blood (not recorded which). This clonotype originated in a man aged 50 to 59 who had been exposed to COVID-19. As DNA, the CDR3 is TGCAGCGTTGCCCAGGGGGTCCACGAGCAGTACTTC. This translates into CSVAQGVHEQYF.